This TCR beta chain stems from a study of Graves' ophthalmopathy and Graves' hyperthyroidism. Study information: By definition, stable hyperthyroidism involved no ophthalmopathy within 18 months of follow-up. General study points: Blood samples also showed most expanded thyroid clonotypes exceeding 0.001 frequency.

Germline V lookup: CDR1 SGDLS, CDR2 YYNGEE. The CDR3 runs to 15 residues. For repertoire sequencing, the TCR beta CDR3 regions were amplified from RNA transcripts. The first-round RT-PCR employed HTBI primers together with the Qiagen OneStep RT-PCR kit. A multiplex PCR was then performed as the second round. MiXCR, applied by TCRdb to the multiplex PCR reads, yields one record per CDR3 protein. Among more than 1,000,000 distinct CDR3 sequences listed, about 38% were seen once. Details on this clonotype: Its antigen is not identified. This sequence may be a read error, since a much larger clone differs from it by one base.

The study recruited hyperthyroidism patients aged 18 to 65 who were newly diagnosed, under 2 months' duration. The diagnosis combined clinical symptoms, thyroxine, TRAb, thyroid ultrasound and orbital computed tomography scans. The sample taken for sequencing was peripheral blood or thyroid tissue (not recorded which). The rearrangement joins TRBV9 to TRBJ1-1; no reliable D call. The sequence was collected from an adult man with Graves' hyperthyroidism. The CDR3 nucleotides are TGTGTCAGCAGCGTAGACGAGTACATGAACACTGAAGCTTTCTTT. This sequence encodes CVSSVDEYMNTEAFF.